The 27 T cell receptor beta chains below all came from one sample that was sequenced in a study of blood T cell repertoires in COVID-19. Only in-frame clones appear in the TCRdb table, and some are missing; sequencing was by immunoSEQ multiplex PCR. The sample holds some 40,000 clones, approximately 90% seen once. The sequenced material came from peripheral blood. Receptors were obtained from a man aged 50 to 59 with active COVID-19.

The chain employs TRBV7-9 and TRBJ2-3; TRBD1 aligns across 10 bases. This CDR3 has 14 residues. Trimming cost V 4 bases and J 6 bases; bases outside gene matches: 4. The germline V gene has CDR1 SEHNR and CDR2 FQNEAQ (reference sequence). CDR3 sequence reads: CASSSGTGVDTQYF. The CDR3 DNA is TGTGCCAGCAGCTCCGGGACAGGGGTGGATACGCAGTATTTT.

This chain connects TRBV5-1 to TRBJ1-5; D is possibly TRBD1 (6 bases). Germline V CDR1 and CDR2: SGHRS, YFSETQ. With 4 bases removed from V and 1 base from J, the gap between germline ends came to 18 bases. CDR3 size: 17 residues. The CDR3 loop is CASSQGPAGPSNQPQHF. The DNA of the CDR3 is TGCGCCAGCAGCCAGGGGCCGGCAGGGCCCAGCAATCAGCCCCAGCATTTT. Looking up the rest from reference TRBV5-1 and TRBJ1-5 gives the full variable domain: KAGVTQTPRYLIKTRGQQVTLSCSPISGHRSVSWYQQTPGQGLQFLFEYFSETQRNKGNFPGRFSGRQFSNSRSEMNVSTLELGDSALYLCASSQGPAGPSNQPQHFGDGTRLSIL.

The CDR3 region is CASSLPGVYGYTF. CDR3 in DNA: TGTGCCAGCAGCTTACCAGGGGTCTATGGCTACACCTTC. The chain uses TRBV7-3 and TRBJ1-2; tentatively, D is TRBD1 (6 bases). The germline V and J ends were trimmed by 2 bases and 4 bases, with 8 bases remaining between them. Per the germline V gene, CDR1 is SGHTA and CDR2 is FQGTGA. The CDR3 consists of 13 residues.

J is TRBJ2-1 and V is TRBV5-6, with D possibly being TRBD1 (6 bases). Trimming removed 2 bases at V and 0 bases at J, with 12 bases between. The CDR3 runs 16 residues. Germline V gene data show CDR1 as SGHDT and CDR2 as YYEEEE. The CDR3 coding sequence is TGTGCCAGCAGCTTTTTAACAGGGAGCTCCTACAATGAGCAGTTCTTC. It yields the protein CASSFLTGSSYNEQFF.

J is TRBJ2-7 and V is TRBV5-4; D is possibly TRBD2 (5 bases). The CDR3 has 12 residues. The V gene lost 4 bases and the J gene lost 6 bases, with 11 bases spanning the gap. Germline V gene sequence: CDR1 SGHNT, CDR2 YYREEE (reference sequence). This CDR3 is CASSEGASEQYF. CDR3 sequence (DNA): TGTGCCAGCAGCGAGGGCGCAAGCGAGCAGTACTTC.

V is TRBV20-1 and J is TRBJ2-7; D remains unclear. The CDR3 spans 10 residues. V was trimmed by 6 bases and J by 3 bases, leaving 6 bases between them. Germline V CDR1 and CDR2: DFQATT, SNEGSKA (reference sequence). The CDR3 is CSAARYEQYF. The CDR3 coding sequence is TGCAGTGCGGCTCGCTACGAGCAGTACTTC.

CDR3 sequence: CASSLRGQVPGANVLTF. The CDR3 region has the DNA TGTGCCAGCAGCTTAAGGGGACAGGTCCCCGGGGCCAACGTCCTGACTTTC. The chain is built from TRBV13 and TRBJ2-6, with 8 bases lining up with TRBD1. CDR3 length: 17 residues. J gave up 4 bases and V 2 bases, and 7 bases lay outside the gene matches. Germline CDR1 is PRHDT and CDR2 is FYEKMQ (reference sequence).

The chain recombines TRBV10-3 with TRBJ2-6; 12 bases are shared with TRBD1. This CDR3 has 18 amino acids. Per the germline V gene, CDR1 is ENHRY and CDR2 is SYGVKD. J was trimmed by 4 bases and V by 8 bases; bases with no gene match: 12. CDR3 residues: CAIARGDRGLAGANVLTF. CDR3 nucleotides: TGTGCCATCGCCCGGGGGGACAGGGGGCTCGCGGGGGCCAACGTCCTGACTTTC.

J is TRBJ1-3 and V is TRBV12-3 or TRBV12-4; D is perhaps TRBD1 (5 bases). V was cut by 10 bases and J by 9 bases, with 19 bases left in between. The CDR3 is 13 residues long. The CDR3 region has the DNA TGTGCCACTTCGGGACGGCCCGGGGGCACCATATATTTT. The encoded protein is CATSGRPGGTIYF.

The chain combines TRBV5-1 with TRBJ1-5; the match to TRBD1 covers 12 bases. The CDR3 totals 17 residues. Trimming removed 4 bases from V and 6 bases from J; junction bases left unmatched: 11. Germline assignment: CDR1 SGHRS and CDR2 YFSETQ. The CDR3 loop reads CASSPGTGGSWGQPQHF. CDR3 nucleotides: TGCGCCAGCAGCCCCGGGACAGGGGGCTCGTGGGGTCAGCCCCAGCATTTT.

The chain employs TRBV5-6 and TRBJ1-3; D not resolved. Germline CDR1 reads SGHDT; CDR2 reads YYEEEE. Trimming shortened V by 2 bases and J by 4 bases, and 13 bases separated the two germline ends. The CDR3 sequence is 15 residues long. The CDR3: CASSFRVSGGNTIYF. The CDR3, as DNA: TGTGCCAGCAGCTTTCGGGTCTCCGGGGGAAACACCATATATTTT.

V and J are TRBV2 and TRBJ2-3; no clear D. This CDR3 is built from 13 residues. Germline CDR1 reads SNHLY; CDR2 reads FYNNEI. Trimming left V 7 bases short and J 0 bases short, with 8 bases between. This CDR3 reads CASTAESTDTQYF. Here the CDR3 DNA reads TGTGCCAGCACGGCGGAGAGCACAGATACGCAGTATTTT.

The V call is TRBV18, the J call TRBJ1-1; 7 positions match TRBD1. The CDR3 has 16 amino acids. Germline V gene data show CDR1 as KGHSH and CDR2 as LQKENI. J gave up 5 bases and V 3 bases, and 12 bases lay outside the gene matches. The CDR3 loop reads CASSPQAGTVGTEAFF. CDR3 nucleotides: TGTGCCAGCTCACCTCAAGCCGGGACAGTGGGGACTGAAGCTTTCTTT.

This sequence joins TRBV9 and TRBJ1-6; D remains ambiguous. The CDR3 is 14 amino acids. The V and J ends lost 3 bases and 6 bases respectively, with 10 bases between them. Per germline, CDR1 SGDLS and CDR2 YYNGEE. In nucleotides, the CDR3 is TGTGCCAGCAGCGAGGCGGGCTTTAATTCACCCCTCCACTTT. Translated, it gives CASSEAGFNSPLHF.

In this sample, this clone turned up once. This CDR3 reads CASRPGTGEGYTF. In DNA, the CDR3 is TGTGCCAGCAGGCCCGGGACAGGGGAGGGCTACACCTTC. The chain combines TRBV12-3 or TRBV12-4 with TRBJ1-2; 10 nucleotides match TRBD1. V dropped 6 bases and J dropped 8; count of bases not matched to a gene: 6. This CDR3 has 13 residues.

This clone occurred a few times. The genes are TRBV19 and TRBJ1-2, with D maybe TRBD1 (5 bases). This CDR3 has 13 residues. Germline CDR1 and CDR2: LNHDA and SQIVND (reference sequence). Trimming removed 2 bases at V and 2 bases at J, with 6 bases between. The CDR3 region is CASSIKGNYGYTF. CDR3 in DNA: TGTGCCAGTAGTATAAAGGGGAACTATGGCTACACCTTC.

This chain connects TRBV27 to TRBJ1-1; D is perhaps TRBD1 (5 bases). The germline V and J ends were trimmed by 10 bases and 4 bases, with 16 bases remaining between them. The CDR3 has 13 amino acids. Germline assignment: CDR1 MNHEY and CDR2 SMNVEV (reference sequence). This CDR3 is CATGGVEGTEAFF. CDR3 DNA: TGTGCCACTGGGGGGGTAGAAGGCACTGAAGCTTTCTTT.

The chain recombines TRBV19 with TRBJ1-2, with 7 bases aligning to TRBD1. After removal of 10 bases from V and 8 bases from J, the junction contained 10 bases not matched to a gene. CDR3 length equals 12 residues. Germline lookup yields CDR1 LNHDA and CDR2 SQIVND (reference sequence). The CDR3 sequence is CATYTGAGGYTF. The CDR3 nucleotides are TGTGCCACCTACACAGGGGCCGGAGGCTACACCTTC.

This chain connects TRBV30 to TRBJ2-7; 7 nucleotides match TRBD2. The germline CDR1 and CDR2 sequences are GTSNPN and SVGIG (reference sequence). The ends lost 0 bases at V and 3 bases at J; junction bases unmatched: 8. This CDR3 has 15 amino acids. CDR3 bases: TGTGCCTGGAGTGTAACTTTTGGGAGGGGCTACGAGCAGTACTTC. Protein: CAWSVTFGRGYEQYF.

The rearrangement links TRBV3-1 (or the pseudogene TRBV3-2) to TRBJ2-7, with TRBD2 identical over 7 bases. V was pared by 5 bases and J by 7 bases, with 11 bases of the junction left unmatched. In germline, CDR1 is LGHDT, CDR2 YNNKEL (reference sequence). The CDR3 contains 14 residues. The CDR3 reads CASSDLAGTREQYF. The CDR3 region has the DNA TGTGCCAGCAGCGACTTAGCGGGTACTCGGGAGCAGTACTTC.

This clone was recorded only once. The J gene is TRBJ1-2, the V gene TRBV5-1; D is perhaps TRBD1 (5 bases). This CDR3 has 14 residues. CDR1 is SGHRS, CDR2 YFSETQ, per germline. V lost 2 bases, J lost 6 bases, and 14 bases lay in between. The CDR3 here is CASSLNEGRDGYTF. For the CDR3, the DNA is TGCGCCAGCAGCTTAAACGAGGGGAGGGATGGCTACACCTTC.

The gene calls are TRBV10-3 and TRBJ1-6; D unclear. The length of the CDR3 is 13 residues. V gave up 6 bases and J gave up 7 bases, with 10 bases separating them. The germline V gene encodes CDR1 ENHRY and CDR2 SYGVKD. The CDR3 nucleotides read TGTGCCATCAGCTCGGGAATCAATTCACCCCTCCACTTT. It codes for CAISSGINSPLHF.

This clone was counted once. The chain has TRBV5-4 and TRBJ2-2; TRBD2 is a possible D gene (6 bases). There are 17 residues in the CDR3. Trimming pared 2 bases from V and 5 bases from J, leaving 19 bases between. Germline V gene lookup returns CDR1 SGHNT and CDR2 YYREEE (reference sequence). DNA of the CDR3: TGTGCCAGCAGCTTAGTTAAGTCGTTCGGGGGTACCGGGGAGCTGTTTTTT. Its translation: CASSLVKSFGGTGELFF.

The CDR3 region has the DNA TGTGCCATCGGGAGAGACCAAGAGACCCAGTACTTC. Protein product: CAIGRDQETQYF. This chain connects TRBV10-3 to TRBJ2-5; D is perhaps TRBD2 (5 bases). The CDR3 extends over 12 amino acids. Looked up from germline, CDR1 is ENHRY and CDR2 is SYGVKD. V was clipped by 8 bases and J by 0 bases, with 7 bases between them.

J is TRBJ1-6 and V is TRBV2; 7 bases match TRBD1. V gave up 8 bases and J gave up 7 bases; unmatched junction bases: 11. Germline V lookup: CDR1 SNHLY, CDR2 FYNNEI. There are 15 residues in the CDR3. The CDR3 here is CASGSSWTGNSPLHF. The CDR3 region has the DNA TGTGCCAGCGGGTCCTCGTGGACAGGCAATTCACCCCTCCACTTT.

The chain is built from TRBV18 and TRBJ2-1, with 7 bases lining up with TRBD1. Germline trimming cut 0 bases from V and 3 bases from J; bases unmatched to any gene: 8. The CDR3 length is 17 residues. Germline V lookup: CDR1 KGHSH, CDR2 LQKENI. The CDR3 region has the DNA TGTGCCAGCTCACCACCAGTCGGACAGGCTAACTACAATGAGCAGTTCTTC. Its translation is CASSPPVGQANYNEQFF.

V and J are TRBV6-1 and TRBJ1-4, with D possibly being TRBD1 (6 bases). V dropped 11 bases and J dropped 0 bases, with 7 bases sitting between them. The germline CDR1 and CDR2 sequences are MNHNS and SASEGT. The CDR3 contains 12 residues. CDR3 DNA: TGTGCCGAGGGGGCAACTAATGAAAAACTGTTTTTT. Its translation: CAEGATNEKLFF.